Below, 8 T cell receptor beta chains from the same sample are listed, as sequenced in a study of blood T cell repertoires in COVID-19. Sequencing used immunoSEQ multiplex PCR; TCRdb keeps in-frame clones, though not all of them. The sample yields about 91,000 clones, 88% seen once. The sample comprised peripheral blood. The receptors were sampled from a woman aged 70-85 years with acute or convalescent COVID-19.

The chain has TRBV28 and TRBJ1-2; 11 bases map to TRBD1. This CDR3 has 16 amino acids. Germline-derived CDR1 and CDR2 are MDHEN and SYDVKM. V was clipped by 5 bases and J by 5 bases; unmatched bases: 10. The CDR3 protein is CASSPYIGTGGYGYTF. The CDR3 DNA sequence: TGTGCCAGCAGTCCCTATATAGGGACAGGGGGTTATGGCTACACCTTC.

The CDR3 DNA follows: TGTGCCAGCAGCTATATAGCGGGGGCCCCCTACGAGCAGTACTTC. Its translation: CASSYIAGAPYEQYF. The chain uses TRBV5-6 and TRBJ2-7; 9 positions agree with TRBD2. After removal of 3 bases from V and 2 bases from J, the junction contained 6 bases not matched to a gene. From germline, CDR1 is SGHDT and CDR2 YYEEEE. The CDR3 sequence is 15 residues long.

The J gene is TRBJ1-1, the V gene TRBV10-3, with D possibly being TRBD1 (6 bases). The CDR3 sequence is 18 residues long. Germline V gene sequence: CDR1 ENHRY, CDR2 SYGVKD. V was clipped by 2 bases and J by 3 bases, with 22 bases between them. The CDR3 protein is CAISEPKGGRMSDTEAFF. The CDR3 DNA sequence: TGTGCCATCAGTGAGCCGAAAGGGGGTAGGATGTCGGACACTGAAGCTTTCTTT.

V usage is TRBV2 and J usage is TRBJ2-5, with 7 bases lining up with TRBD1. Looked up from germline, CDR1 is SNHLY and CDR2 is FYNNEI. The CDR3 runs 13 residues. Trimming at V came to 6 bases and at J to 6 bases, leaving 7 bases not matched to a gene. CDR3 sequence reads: CASSPDRVKTQYF. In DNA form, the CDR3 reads TGTGCCAGCAGCCCCGACAGGGTTAAGACCCAGTACTTC.

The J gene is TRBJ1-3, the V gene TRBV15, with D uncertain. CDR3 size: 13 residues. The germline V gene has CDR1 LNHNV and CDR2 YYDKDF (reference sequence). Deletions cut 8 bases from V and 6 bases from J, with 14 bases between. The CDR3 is CATGRDTPNTIYF. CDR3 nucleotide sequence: TGTGCCACCGGGAGGGATACGCCAAACACCATATATTTT.

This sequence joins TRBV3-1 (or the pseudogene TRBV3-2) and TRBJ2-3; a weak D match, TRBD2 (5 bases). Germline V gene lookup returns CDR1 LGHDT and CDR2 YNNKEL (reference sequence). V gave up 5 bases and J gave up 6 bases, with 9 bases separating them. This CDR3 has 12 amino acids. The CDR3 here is CASSSRRDTQYF. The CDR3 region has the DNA TGTGCCAGCAGCTCTCGGAGGGATACGCAGTATTTT.

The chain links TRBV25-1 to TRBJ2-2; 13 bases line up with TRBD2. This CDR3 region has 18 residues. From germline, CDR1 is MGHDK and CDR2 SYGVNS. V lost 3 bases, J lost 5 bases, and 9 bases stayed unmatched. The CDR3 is CASSEGTSGTFSTGELFF. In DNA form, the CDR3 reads TGTGCCAGCAGTGAGGGGACTAGCGGGACCTTTTCAACCGGGGAGCTGTTTTTT.

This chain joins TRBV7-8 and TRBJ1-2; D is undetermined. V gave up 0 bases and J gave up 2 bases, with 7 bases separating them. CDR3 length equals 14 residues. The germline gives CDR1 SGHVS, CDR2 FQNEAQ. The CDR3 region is CASSLAGSNYGYTF. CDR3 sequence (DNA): TGTGCCAGCAGCTTAGCGGGCAGCAACTATGGCTACACCTTC.